Listed below are T cell receptor beta chains from one sample, sequenced in a study of cytomegalovirus exposure and HLA in healthy donors. Repertoires were generated with immunoSEQ multiplex PCR, while TCRdb's copy carries only in-frame clones and drops some. The table has 120,000 or so clones, 80% seen once; the top ten hold around 8.9%. The material sequenced was PBMCs. The origin of the receptors is a man aged 25-45 years in good health and CMV-seropositive. Both conserved end residues are part of each CDR3. Each record gives: CDR3 protein, CDR3 DNA, D gene, J gene, V gene, clone size, CDR3 length. D genes are given only for firm matches. The listing skips clone size in some rows; elsewhere it reads once, few, many or a size class.

CDR3 protein: CASSPVLAASYEQYF
CDR3 DNA: TGTGCCAGCAGCCCGGTCCTAGCGGCCTCCTACGAGCAGTACTTC
D gene: TRBD2
J gene: TRBJ2-7
V gene: TRBV5-5
clone size: -
CDR3 length: 15

CDR3 protein: CASSLARFGYTF
CDR3 DNA: TGTGCCAGCAGCTTGGCCAGGTTTGGCTACACCTTC
D gene: -
J gene: TRBJ1-2
V gene: TRBV5-6
clone size: -
CDR3 length: 12

CDR3 protein: CASSPGRTVNTEAFF
CDR3 DNA: TGTGCCAGCAGCCCGGGGCGGACAGTGAACACTGAAGCTTTCTTT
D gene: -
J gene: TRBJ1-1
V gene: TRBV5-6
clone size: -
CDR3 length: 15

CDR3 protein: CASSHVYQGTEAFF
CDR3 DNA: TGTGCCAGCAGCCATGTATATCAGGGCACTGAAGCTTTCTTT
D gene: -
J gene: TRBJ1-1
V gene: TRBV7-9
clone size: -
CDR3 length: 14

CDR3 protein: CASRRQGSYEQYF
CDR3 DNA: TGTGCCAGCAGGAGACAGGGGTCCTACGAGCAGTACTTC
D gene: TRBD1
J gene: TRBJ2-7
V gene: TRBV6-5
clone size: -
CDR3 length: 13

CDR3 protein: CASSSQRGGRRSYNEQFF
CDR3 DNA: TGTGCCAGCAGCTCGCAGCGGGGGGGCCGAAGGTCCTACAATGAGCAGTTCTTC
D gene: TRBD2
J gene: TRBJ2-1
V gene: TRBV9
clone size: -
CDR3 length: 18

CDR3 protein: CASSRGGGQLYGYTF
CDR3 DNA: TGTGCCAGCAGCCGAGGAGGGGGACAGTTATATGGCTACACCTTC
D gene: TRBD1
J gene: TRBJ1-2
V gene: TRBV7-2
clone size: -
CDR3 length: 15

CDR3 protein: CASSAPRDIYNEQFF
CDR3 DNA: TGTGCCAGCAGCGCCCCCAGGGACATTTACAATGAGCAGTTCTTC
D gene: -
J gene: TRBJ2-1
V gene: TRBV7-9
clone size: -
CDR3 length: 15

CDR3 protein: CASSFREGAGGYAF
CDR3 DNA: TGTGCCAGTAGTTTTCGAGAGGGGGCAGGAGGCTACGCCTTC
D gene: TRBD1
J gene: TRBJ1-2
V gene: TRBV19
clone size: -
CDR3 length: 14

CDR3 protein: CASSATSGGHTDTQYF
CDR3 DNA: TGTGCCAGCAGTGCAACTAGCGGGGGACACACAGATACGCAGTATTTT
D gene: TRBD2
J gene: TRBJ2-3
V gene: TRBV2
clone size: -
CDR3 length: 16

CDR3 protein: CASSVPGQGYNEQFF
CDR3 DNA: TGTGCCAGTAGTGTCCCGGGACAGGGTTACAATGAGCAGTTCTTC
D gene: TRBD1
J gene: TRBJ2-1
V gene: TRBV19
clone size: -
CDR3 length: 15

CDR3 protein: CASSHPGQGSGNTIYF
CDR3 DNA: TGTGCCAGCAGTCATCCGGGACAGGGCTCTGGAAACACCATATATTTT
D gene: TRBD1
J gene: TRBJ1-3
V gene: TRBV28
clone size: -
CDR3 length: 16

CDR3 protein: CAISESTSPRRNTEAFF
CDR3 DNA: TGTGCCATCAGTGAGTCGACGAGCCCCCGGAGGAACACTGAAGCTTTCTTT
D gene: -
J gene: TRBJ1-1
V gene: TRBV10-3
clone size: -
CDR3 length: 17

CDR3 protein: CASSSEPGQGRSTDTQYF
CDR3 DNA: TGTGCCAGCAGCTCAGAGCCGGGACAGGGTCGCAGCACAGATACGCAGTATTTT
D gene: TRBD1
J gene: TRBJ2-3
V gene: TRBV7-2
clone size: -
CDR3 length: 18

CDR3 protein: CASSLQGNTEAFF
CDR3 DNA: TGCGCCAGCAGCCTCCAGGGGAACACTGAAGCTTTCTTT
D gene: -
J gene: TRBJ1-1
V gene: TRBV5-1
clone size: -
CDR3 length: 13

CDR3 protein: CASSSGGAENTEAFF
CDR3 DNA: TGCGCCAGCAGCTCCGGGGGTGCGGAGAACACTGAAGCTTTCTTT
D gene: -
J gene: TRBJ1-1
V gene: TRBV5-1
clone size: -
CDR3 length: 15

CDR3 protein: CASRGTGNSPLHF
CDR3 DNA: TGTGCCAGCAGGGGGACAGGTAATTCACCCCTCCACTTT
D gene: TRBD1
J gene: TRBJ1-6
V gene: TRBV7-9
clone size: -
CDR3 length: 13

CDR3 protein: CSASSYTEAFF
CDR3 DNA: TGCAGTGCTAGTTCCTACACTGAAGCTTTCTTT
D gene: -
J gene: TRBJ1-1
V gene: TRBV20-1
clone size: few
CDR3 length: 11

CDR3 protein: CASSETGMANQPQHF
CDR3 DNA: TGTGCCAGCAGTGAGACAGGGATGGCCAATCAGCCCCAGCATTTT
D gene: TRBD1
J gene: TRBJ1-5
V gene: TRBV6-1
clone size: once
CDR3 length: 15

CDR3 protein: CACERTARATDTQYF
CDR3 DNA: TGTGCCTGCGAAAGGACTGCTCGCGCCACAGATACGCAGTATTTT
D gene: -
J gene: TRBJ2-3
V gene: TRBV30
clone size: -
CDR3 length: 15

CDR3 protein: CASSPGRIATNEKLFF
CDR3 DNA: TGTGCCAGCTCACCAGGGAGGATTGCAACTAATGAAAAACTGTTTTTT
D gene: -
J gene: TRBJ1-4
V gene: TRBV18
clone size: few
CDR3 length: 16

CDR3 protein: CASSDPQQGHQETQYF
CDR3 DNA: TGCGCCAGCAGTGACCCCCAACAGGGGCATCAAGAGACCCAGTACTTC
D gene: TRBD1
J gene: TRBJ2-5
V gene: TRBV23-1
clone size: once
CDR3 length: 16

CDR3 protein: CAWSSKDRGSGAFF
CDR3 DNA: TGTGCCTGGAGTAGCAAGGACAGGGGCTCTGGGGCTTTCTTT
D gene: TRBD1
J gene: TRBJ1-1
V gene: TRBV30
clone size: -
CDR3 length: 14

CDR3 protein: CASSKDRYSNQPQHF
CDR3 DNA: TGTGCCAGCAGCAAGGACAGGTATAGCAATCAGCCCCAGCATTTT
D gene: -
J gene: TRBJ1-5
V gene: TRBV21-1
clone size: -
CDR3 length: 15

CDR3 protein: CASSQPGQGGNQPQHF
CDR3 DNA: TGTGCCAGCAGCCAACCCGGACAGGGCGGCAATCAGCCCCAGCATTTT
D gene: TRBD1
J gene: TRBJ1-5
V gene: TRBV4-2
clone size: -
CDR3 length: 16

CDR3 protein: CASSLTRGDGYTF
CDR3 DNA: TGTGCCAGCAGCTTAACCAGGGGTGATGGCTACACCTTC
D gene: -
J gene: TRBJ1-2
V gene: TRBV7-9
clone size: -
CDR3 length: 13

CDR3 protein: CASREQTGVTQPQHF
CDR3 DNA: TGTGCCAGCAGGGAACAGACAGGGGTGACCCAGCCCCAGCATTTT
D gene: -
J gene: TRBJ1-5
V gene: TRBV21-1
clone size: once
CDR3 length: 15

CDR3 protein: CASGEFMNTEAFF
CDR3 DNA: TGTGCCAGCGGTGAGTTCATGAACACTGAAGCTTTCTTT
D gene: -
J gene: TRBJ1-1
V gene: TRBV2
clone size: -
CDR3 length: 13

CDR3 protein: CASNRNTEAFF
CDR3 DNA: TGTGCCAGCAACAGGAACACTGAAGCTTTCTTT
D gene: -
J gene: TRBJ1-1
V gene: TRBV6-5
clone size: -
CDR3 length: 11

CDR3 protein: CASSHREWANVLTF
CDR3 DNA: TGTGCCAGCAGCCACAGGGAGTGGGCCAACGTCCTGACTTTC
D gene: -
J gene: TRBJ2-6
V gene: TRBV28
clone size: -
CDR3 length: 14

CDR3 protein: CASSLGLAGGTDTQYF
CDR3 DNA: TGTGCCAGCAGCTTAGGACTAGCGGGGGGCACAGATACGCAGTATTTT
D gene: TRBD2
J gene: TRBJ2-3
V gene: TRBV7-6
clone size: -
CDR3 length: 16

CDR3 protein: CASSFRGSSGYEQYF
CDR3 DNA: TGTGCCAGCAGTTTTAGGGGGTCCTCCGGTTACGAGCAGTACTTC
D gene: -
J gene: TRBJ2-7
V gene: TRBV27
clone size: -
CDR3 length: 15

CDR3 protein: CASSFDGLFDYGYTF
CDR3 DNA: TGCGCCAGCAGCTTTGACGGGTTGTTCGACTATGGCTACACCTTC
D gene: -
J gene: TRBJ1-2
V gene: TRBV5-1
clone size: -
CDR3 length: 15

CDR3 protein: CASSPTGTSGGSRNEQFF
CDR3 DNA: TGCGCCAGCAGCCCTACCGGGACTAGCGGGGGGTCGCGCAATGAGCAGTTCTTC
D gene: TRBD2
J gene: TRBJ2-1
V gene: TRBV5-1
clone size: few
CDR3 length: 18

CDR3 protein: CASSLVQGPEAFF
CDR3 DNA: TGTGCCAGCAGCTTGGTCCAGGGCCCTGAAGCTTTCTTT
D gene: -
J gene: TRBJ1-1
V gene: TRBV5-5
clone size: -
CDR3 length: 13

CDR3 protein: CASSPRGAVEQYF
CDR3 DNA: TGTGCCAGCAGCCCCAGAGGCGCGGTCGAGCAGTACTTC
D gene: -
J gene: TRBJ2-7
V gene: TRBV7-9
clone size: -
CDR3 length: 13

CDR3 protein: CASSHDIGGNTIYF
CDR3 DNA: TGTGCCAGCAGCCACGACATAGGCGGAAACACCATATATTTT
D gene: -
J gene: TRBJ1-3
V gene: TRBV5-8
clone size: -
CDR3 length: 14

CDR3 protein: CASSQGGIGNEQFF
CDR3 DNA: TGTGCCAGCAGCCAAGGAGGGATCGGCAATGAGCAGTTCTTC
D gene: -
J gene: TRBJ2-1
V gene: TRBV14
clone size: once
CDR3 length: 14

CDR3 protein: CASSTGLVGYNEQFF
CDR3 DNA: TGTGCCAGCAGCACCGGACTAGTCGGTTACAATGAGCAGTTCTTC
D gene: TRBD2
J gene: TRBJ2-1
V gene: TRBV7-2
clone size: -
CDR3 length: 15

CDR3 protein: CASSPGTGFQETQYF
CDR3 DNA: TGTGCCAGCAGTCCGGGGACAGGGTTTCAAGAGACCCAGTACTTC
D gene: TRBD1
J gene: TRBJ2-5
V gene: TRBV28
clone size: -
CDR3 length: 15

CDR3 protein: CTSSWDRDNSPLHF
CDR3 DNA: TGTACCAGCAGCTGGGACAGGGATAATTCACCCCTCCACTTT
D gene: TRBD1
J gene: TRBJ1-6
V gene: TRBV11-2
clone size: -
CDR3 length: 14

CDR3 protein: CGGAPTVNQPQHF
CDR3 DNA: TGCGGGGGGGCACCCACGGTCAATCAGCCCCAGCATTTT
D gene: -
J gene: TRBJ1-5
V gene: TRBV6-1
clone size: -
CDR3 length: 13

CDR3 protein: CASSLDTPRRFF
CDR3 DNA: TGTGCCAGCTCCCTCGACACCCCAAGGCGGTTCTTC
D gene: -
J gene: TRBJ2-1
V gene: TRBV18
clone size: -
CDR3 length: 12

CDR3 protein: CASSVATDRPQHF
CDR3 DNA: TGTGCCAGCAGCGTAGCTACAGACCGGCCCCAGCATTTT
D gene: -
J gene: TRBJ1-5
V gene: TRBV9
clone size: -
CDR3 length: 13

CDR3 protein: CASSLAEGAASSYEQYF
CDR3 DNA: TGTGCCAGCAGCTTGGCTGAGGGGGCAGCCTCTTCCTACGAGCAGTACTTC
D gene: TRBD1
J gene: TRBJ2-7
V gene: TRBV13
clone size: -
CDR3 length: 17

CDR3 protein: CASSLTGMNSGANVLTF
CDR3 DNA: TGTGCCAGCAGCTTGACAGGGATGAACTCTGGGGCCAACGTCCTGACTTTC
D gene: TRBD1
J gene: TRBJ2-6
V gene: TRBV7-3
clone size: -
CDR3 length: 17

CDR3 protein: CASSLSGRGYEQYF
CDR3 DNA: TGCGCCAGCAGCTTGTCCGGCAGGGGGTACGAGCAGTACTTC
D gene: TRBD1
J gene: TRBJ2-7
V gene: TRBV5-1
clone size: -
CDR3 length: 14

CDR3 protein: CASSESVASDTQYF
CDR3 DNA: TGCGCCAGCAGTGAGTCTGTAGCTTCAGATACGCAGTATTTT
D gene: -
J gene: TRBJ2-3
V gene: TRBV10-1
clone size: -
CDR3 length: 14

CDR3 protein: CASSLRGGQGDSPLHF
CDR3 DNA: TGTGCCAGCAGCCTCAGGGGGGGACAGGGGGATTCACCCCTCCACTTT
D gene: TRBD1
J gene: TRBJ1-6
V gene: TRBV4-2
clone size: -
CDR3 length: 16

CDR3 protein: CASRNTQGSTEAFF
CDR3 DNA: TGCGCCAGCAGGAACACACAGGGATCCACTGAAGCTTTCTTT
D gene: -
J gene: TRBJ1-1
V gene: TRBV5-1
clone size: -
CDR3 length: 14

CDR3 protein: CASSLMGAGNQPQHF
CDR3 DNA: TGTGCCAGCAGCCTTATGGGAGCGGGCAATCAGCCCCAGCATTTT
D gene: -
J gene: TRBJ1-5
V gene: TRBV2
clone size: -
CDR3 length: 15

CDR3 protein: CASSYDSYSGANVLTF
CDR3 DNA: TGTGCCAGCAGTTACGACAGCTACTCTGGGGCCAACGTCCTGACTTTC
D gene: -
J gene: TRBJ2-6
V gene: TRBV6-5
clone size: -
CDR3 length: 16

CDR3 protein: CASSRDRGIGNGNQPQHF
CDR3 DNA: TGTGCCAGTAGTCGCGACAGGGGGATCGGCAATGGCAATCAGCCCCAGCATTTT
D gene: TRBD1
J gene: TRBJ1-5
V gene: TRBV19
clone size: -
CDR3 length: 18

CDR3 protein: CAISHPQGPGQGAMVVETQYF
CDR3 DNA: TGTGCCATCAGCCACCCCCAGGGGCCGGGACAGGGGGCGATGGTGGTAGAGACCCAGTACTTC
D gene: TRBD1
J gene: TRBJ2-5
V gene: TRBV10-3
clone size: -
CDR3 length: 21

CDR3 protein: CASSTRQGGQPQHF
CDR3 DNA: TGTGCCAGCAGCACCCGACAGGGGGGTCAGCCCCAGCATTTT
D gene: TRBD1
J gene: TRBJ1-5
V gene: TRBV28
clone size: -
CDR3 length: 14